This entry is about one T cell receptor beta chain. Its matching antigen is unknown. Reverse transcription of all isolated RNA meant that expressed TCRB transcripts were sequenced. The protocol was immunoSEQ multiplex PCR, while the TCRdb copy is restricted to in-frame clones and leaves out a portion. The sample lists tens of thousands of clones, just under 50% seen once, with roughly 0.7% in the top ten. Using CD45RO/CCR7/CD25/CD127/CD95/CD27, CD4+ naive, central memory, regulatory and stem cell-like memory cells were sorted. The data were obtained in a study of beta chain features in type 1 diabetes. Study-level points and caveats: Healthy donors had naive, central memory and Treg TCRB repertoires that appeared less similar than those seen among patients. Moderately but significantly shorter TCRB CDR3s were found in Type 1 diabetes patients in all four CD4+ subsets.

Per the germline V gene, CDR1 is SGHRS and CDR2 is YFSETQ. CDR3 size: 11 residues. Trimming stripped 4 bases from V and 15 bases from J, with 14 bases between. This sequence joins TRBV5-1 and TRBJ1-5; a possible D gene is TRBD1 (5 bases). This sequence originates from a man between 25 and 39 years old with type 1 diabetes. The sequenced sample consisted of central memory CD4+ T cells from blood. The CDR3 DNA follows: TGCGCCAGCAGCCAAGGACATTCATCGCATTTT. This sequence encodes CASSQGHSSHF. Looking up the rest from reference TRBV5-1 and TRBJ1-5 gives the full variable domain: KAGVTQTPRYLIKTRGQQVTLSCSPISGHRSVSWYQQTPGQGLQFLFEYFSETQRNKGNFPGRFSGRQFSNSRSEMNVSTLELGDSALYLCASSQGHSSHFGDGTRLSIL.